The 3 T cell receptor beta chains listed next were all sequenced from one sample in a study of cytomegalovirus exposure and HLA in healthy donors. PCR employed 60 Vbeta and 13 Jbeta primers. TCRdb's copy holds only in-frame clones and misses some; the assay was immunoSEQ multiplex PCR. The repertoire holds roughly 100,000 clones, roughly four fifths seen once, with about 5% in the top ten. The sample taken for sequencing was PBMCs. These receptors all come from a man between 40 and 49 years old in good health and CMV-seropositive.

This clone has only a few counts. V is TRBV10-3 and J is TRBJ1-5; D is perhaps TRBD1 (5 bases). CDR1 ENHRY and CDR2 SYGVKD come from the germline V gene. The CDR3 spans 13 residues. Trimming cost V 11 bases and J 2 bases, with 13 bases left between them. The CDR3 is CASTPTGNQPQHF. Here the CDR3 DNA reads TGTGCCTCAACTCCGACAGGCAATCAGCCCCAGCATTTT.

The rearrangement links TRBV9 to TRBJ2-7; 10 positions match TRBD1. The junction had 6 bases not matched to a gene; V was cut back by 4 bases and J by 5 bases. Germline CDR1 SGDLS, CDR2 YYNGEE. The CDR3 is made up of 14 amino acids. CDR3 sequence: CASSSGQGLHEQYF. As DNA, the CDR3 is TGTGCCAGCAGCTCGGGACAGGGGCTCCACGAGCAGTACTTC.

The V gene is TRBV7-2, the J gene TRBJ1-1; perhaps TRBD1 as D (5 bases). Germline CDR1 and CDR2: SGHTA and FQGNSA. V dropped 2 bases and J dropped 2 bases, with 15 bases sitting between them. The CDR3 has 16 residues. The CDR3 spells CASSLQGRVGNTEAFF. CDR3 DNA sequence: TGTGCCAGCAGCTTACAGGGCCGGGTGGGTAACACTGAAGCTTTCTTT.